Following are 25 T cell receptor beta chains from one sample sequenced in a study of cytomegalovirus exposure and HLA in healthy donors. Primers for the PCR totalled 60 Vbeta and 13 Jbeta. Assay: immunoSEQ multiplex PCR; the TCRdb copy retains only in-frame clones and omits some. The sample lists approximately 150,000 clones, 75% to 85% occurring once. Sequenced: PBMCs. These receptors were obtained from a woman between 45 and 65 years old in good health and CMV-seronegative.

V and J are TRBV27 and TRBJ1-6; tentative D call: TRBD1 (6 bases). The CDR3 length is 16 residues. Trimming removed 6 bases at V and 5 bases at J, with 17 bases between. Germline CDR1 reads MNHEY; CDR2 reads SMNVEV (reference sequence). Here the CDR3 DNA reads TGTGCCAGCAGATTAACCACACAGGGTCATAATTCACCCCTCCACTTT. It encodes CASRLTTQGHNSPLHF.

The rearrangement joins TRBV4-2 to TRBJ2-5, with a weak D call TRBD2 (6 bases). The germline V gene has CDR1 LGHNA and CDR2 YNFKEQ. Trimming took 4 bases from V and 5 from J, leaving 14 bases between them. The CDR3 totals 14 residues. CDR3: CASSPAGIEETQYF. The CDR3 DNA is TGTGCCAGCAGCCCGGCGGGGATTGAGGAGACCCAGTACTTC.

The gene calls are TRBV5-1 and TRBJ2-1, with TRBD2 as a possible D gene (5 bases). CDR3 length: 15 residues. Trimming removed 0 bases from V and 7 bases from J, with 14 bases in between. The germline gives CDR1 SGHRS, CDR2 YFSETQ. The CDR3 spells CASSLGDTRRNEQFF. The DNA of the CDR3 is TGCGCCAGCAGCTTGGGGGATACTAGGCGGAATGAGCAGTTCTTC. Using reference TRBV5-1 and TRBJ2-1 for the parts outside the CDR3, the full variable domain is KAGVTQTPRYLIKTRGQQVTLSCSPISGHRSVSWYQQTPGQGLQFLFEYFSETQRNKGNFPGRFSGRQFSNSRSEMNVSTLELGDSALYLCASSLGDTRRNEQFFGPGTRLTVL.

The rearrangement links TRBV5-6 to TRBJ1-4; D is ambiguous. CDR3 length: 15 residues. The V gene lost 4 bases and the J gene lost 4 bases, with 14 bases spanning the gap. CDR1 is SGHDT, CDR2 YYEEEE, per germline. The CDR3 DNA sequence: TGTGCCAGCAGCACGACGGGAGAGGGTAATGAAAAACTGTTTTTT. The encoded protein is CASSTTGEGNEKLFF.

A few counts support this clone. The genes are TRBV5-1 and TRBJ1-2; D is unclear. V lost 2 bases and J lost 4, with 15 bases in between. Germline V gene data show CDR1 as SGHRS and CDR2 as YFSETQ. The CDR3 covers 15 residues. CDR3: CASSLNGDRIYGYTF. The CDR3 DNA is TGCGCCAGCAGCTTAAACGGGGATCGCATCTATGGCTACACCTTC.

The V call is TRBV27, the J call TRBJ1-4, with 7 bases aligning to TRBD1. The CDR3 is made up of 14 amino acids. The germline V gene encodes CDR1 MNHEY and CDR2 SMNVEV (reference sequence). With V trimmed by 6 bases and J by 7 bases, 8 bases remained unmatched. DNA of the CDR3: TGTGCCAGCAGAGGCACAGGGGCGGGTGAAAAACTGTTTTTT. The encoded protein is CASRGTGAGEKLFF.

The chain recombines TRBV19 with TRBJ2-7, with D perhaps matching TRBD1 (6 bases). The CDR3 has 14 amino acids. V was trimmed by 4 bases and J by 3 bases, leaving 13 bases between them. From germline, CDR1 is LNHDA and CDR2 SQIVND (reference sequence). The CDR3 is CASSKQGAYYEQYF. The CDR3 region has the DNA TGTGCCAGTAGTAAACAGGGTGCCTACTACGAGCAGTACTTC.

This chain uses TRBV4-3 with TRBJ2-2, with 9 bases that match TRBD2. V shed 4 bases, J shed 2 bases, and the junction held 11 bases outside the gene matches. CDR3 length: 18 amino acids. The germline V gene encodes CDR1 LGHNA and CDR2 YSLEER. The CDR3 DNA reads as TGCGCCAGCAGCCGAAAGATCCCACTAGCGGGCAACACCGGGGAGCTGTTTTTT. Amino acid sequence: CASSRKIPLAGNTGELFF.

The genes are TRBV5-6 and TRBJ2-7, with unresolved D. Deletions cut 2 bases from V and 1 base from J, with 4 bases between. Germline CDR1 and CDR2: SGHDT and YYEEEE. The CDR3 covers 12 residues. The CDR3 loop reads CASSLASYEQYF. CDR3 bases: TGTGCCAGCAGCTTAGCTTCCTACGAGCAGTACTTC. The full variable domain, its missing parts supplied by reference TRBV5-6 and TRBJ2-7, is DAGVTQSPTHLIKTRGQQVTLRCSPKSGHDTVSWYQQALGQGPQFIFQYYEEEERQRGNFPDRFSGHQFPNYSSELNVNALLLGDSALYLCASSLASYEQYFGPGTRLTVT.

This clone has only a few counts. The genes are TRBV7-8 and TRBJ2-1; 9 nucleotides agree with TRBD2. This CDR3 region has 18 residues. Losses at the gene ends were 5 bases for V and 0 bases for J; bases not matched to a gene: 11. Per the germline V gene, CDR1 is SGHVS and CDR2 is FQNEAQ. The CDR3 protein is CASSNGLAPMNSYNEQFF. The CDR3 region has the DNA TGTGCCAGCAGCAACGGACTAGCGCCCATGAACTCCTACAATGAGCAGTTCTTC.

The rearrangement joins TRBV11-2 to TRBJ2-7; 7 bases align to TRBD1. The V and J ends lost 6 bases and 5 bases, in that order; junction bases with no gene match: 7. The CDR3 runs to 13 residues. Germline V gives CDR1 SGHAT, CDR2 FQNNGV. CDR3 DNA: TGTGCCAGCAGACCGACAGGGCCTAACGAGCAGTACTTC. Its translation is CASRPTGPNEQYF.

The V and J genes are TRBV10-2 and TRBJ2-2, with D perhaps TRBD1 (5 bases). Germline V gene sequence: CDR1 WSHSY, CDR2 SAAADI. Trimming pared 6 bases from V and 7 bases from J, leaving 15 bases between. The CDR3 totals 14 residues. The CDR3 DNA is TGCGCCAGCAGAGTCCCAGGGTCCGGCGGGGAGCTGTTTTTT. It encodes CASRVPGSGGELFF.

The chain uses TRBV29-1 and TRBJ2-5; possible D gene TRBD1, 6 bases. Trimming pared 8 bases from V and 2 bases from J, leaving 12 bases between. The CDR3 is made up of 12 amino acids. Germline V gene lookup returns CDR1 SQVTM and CDR2 ANQGSEA. CDR3 in amino acids: CSTNQGQETQYF. For the CDR3, the DNA is TGCAGCACTAACCAGGGGCAAGAGACCCAGTACTTC. The entire variable domain, with the rest obtained from reference TRBV29-1 and TRBJ2-5, is as follows: SAVISQKPSRDICQRGTSLTIQCQVDSQVTMMFWYRQQPGQSLTLIATANQGSEATYESGFVIDKFPISRPNLTFSTLTVSNMSPEDSSIYLCSTNQGQETQYFGPGTRLLVL.

This chain connects TRBV15 to TRBJ2-5; TRBD2 might be the D (5 bases). V lost 3 bases and J 5 bases, leaving 13 bases between the germline ends. CDR1 is LNHNV, CDR2 YYDKDF, per germline (reference sequence). The CDR3 runs to 14 residues. CDR3 loop: CATSSVGNRETQYF. The CDR3 nucleotides are TGTGCCACCAGCAGCGTCGGGAACCGGGAGACCCAGTACTTC.

The CDR3 spells CASRLSRGEQFF. CDR3 bases: TGTGCCAGCAGGCTTTCGAGAGGGGAGCAGTTCTTC. The chain carries TRBV28 and TRBJ2-1; TRBD2 is a possible D gene (5 bases). This CDR3 spans 12 amino acids. Germline loops: CDR1 MDHEN, CDR2 SYDVKM. Trimming removed 6 bases from V and 10 bases from J, with 13 bases in between.

The chain couples TRBV16 to TRBJ2-7, with TRBD1 matching over 9 bases. Looked up from germline, CDR1 is KGHSY and CDR2 is FQNENV. V trimming: 1 base; J trimming: 5 bases; junction bases outside the gene matches: 12. The CDR3 sequence is 17 residues long. This chain's CDR3 is CASSQLWVRDRVHEQYF. The CDR3 DNA is TGTGCCAGCAGCCAATTATGGGTCCGGGACAGGGTCCACGAGCAGTACTTC. Supplemented by reference TRBV16 and TRBJ2-7, the full variable domain reads GEEVAQTPKHLVRGEGQKAKLYCAPIKGHSYVFWYQQVLKNEFKFLISFQNENVFDETGMPKERFSAKCLPNSPCSLEIQATKLEDSAVYFCASSQLWVRDRVHEQYFGPGTRLTVT.

CDR3 residues: CASSLTLSDTQYF. The CDR3 DNA is TGTGCCAGCAGCTTAACGTTATCAGATACGCAGTATTTT. This sequence joins TRBV7-3 and TRBJ2-3, with no clear D. V was shortened by 0 bases and J by 4 bases, with 5 bases between the two germline ends. Germline V gives CDR1 SGHTA, CDR2 FQGTGA. The CDR3 is made up of 13 amino acids. Looking up the rest from reference TRBV7-3 and TRBJ2-3 gives the full variable domain: GAGVSQTPSNKVTEKGKYVELRCDPISGHTALYWYRQSLGQGPEFLIYFQGTGAADDSGLPNDRFFAVRPEGSVSTLKIQRTERGDSAVYLCASSLTLSDTQYFGPGTRLTVL.

The V gene is TRBV27, the J gene TRBJ2-1; D possibly corresponds to TRBD1 (6 bases). Germline V CDR1 and CDR2: MNHEY, SMNVEV (reference sequence). This CDR3 region has 15 residues. Trimming left V 4 bases short and J 0 bases short, with 10 bases between. CDR3 sequence reads: CASSSDRSSYNEQFF. As DNA, the CDR3 is TGTGCCAGCAGTTCTGACAGGAGCTCCTACAATGAGCAGTTCTTC.

The J gene is TRBJ1-3, the V gene TRBV4-1, with D possibly TRBD1 on 5 matching bases. CDR3 length: 16 residues. With 3 bases removed from V and 4 bases from J, the gap between germline ends came to 16 bases. The V gene's germline CDR1 is MGHRA and CDR2 YSYEKL. The chain's CDR3 is CASSHQSGGYGNTIYF. The CDR3 nucleotides read TGCGCCAGCAGCCACCAGAGCGGGGGTTACGGAAACACCATATATTTT.

CDR3 nucleotide sequence: TGCAGCGTTGAAGGGGCTGCTCAAGAGCAGTACTTC. Amino acid sequence: CSVEGAAQEQYF. The V call is TRBV29-1, the J call TRBJ2-7; no clear D gene. The CDR3 length is 12 residues. Trimming cost V 1 base and J 7 bases, with 11 bases left between them. Germline CDR1 reads SQVTM; CDR2 reads ANQGSEA.

This chain joins TRBV25-1 and TRBJ2-4, with TRBD2 as a possible D gene (5 bases). The CDR3 consists of 14 residues. The V gene's germline CDR1 is MGHDK and CDR2 SYGVNS. Trimming removed 4 bases at V and 0 bases at J, with 7 bases between. The CDR3 spells CASSVGLAKNIQYF. The CDR3 bases are TGTGCCAGCAGTGTTGGACTAGCCAAAAACATTCAGTACTTC.

The CDR3 loop reads CASSQVLAAFGTQYF. CDR3 DNA sequence: TGCGCCAGCAGCCAAGTTCTAGCCGCCTTTGGGACCCAGTACTTC. The gene calls are TRBV4-3 and TRBJ2-5, with D perhaps matching TRBD2 (5 bases). V was cut by 1 base and J by 7 bases, with 16 bases left in between. CDR1 and CDR2 (germline): LGHNA, YSLEER. This CDR3 contains 15 residues.

The rearrangement joins TRBV20-1 to TRBJ2-5; D is possibly TRBD2 (7 bases). V was shortened by 3 bases and J by 10 bases, with 9 bases between the two germline ends. The length of the CDR3 is 10 residues. Germline assignment: CDR1 DFQATT and CDR2 SNEGSKA (reference sequence). CDR3 region: CSARRGGQYF. CDR3 DNA sequence: TGCAGTGCTAGGAGGGGGGGCCAGTACTTC.

The chain is built from TRBV4-3 and TRBJ2-7; a possible D gene is TRBD2 (6 bases). The germline V gene has CDR1 LGHNA and CDR2 YSLEER. V was trimmed by 4 bases and J by 7 bases, leaving 17 bases between them. The CDR3 totals 14 residues. The CDR3 loop reads CASSRQAGSAEQYF. The CDR3 nucleotides are TGCGCCAGCAGCCGCCAGGCCGGGAGCGCGGAGCAGTACTTC.

This clone has just one count. V gene TRBV2 combines with J gene TRBJ2-5, with 7 bases matching TRBD1. Trimming cost V 6 bases and J 3 bases; bases outside gene matches: 10. The germline gives CDR1 SNHLY, CDR2 FYNNEI. The CDR3 has 15 residues. CDR3 loop: CASRYVWGQKETQYF. The CDR3 nucleotides read TGTGCCAGCAGGTACGTGTGGGGACAGAAAGAGACCCAGTACTTC. The whole variable domain, remainder taken from reference TRBV2 and TRBJ2-5, is EPEVTQTPSHQVTQMGQEVILRCVPISNHLYFYWYRQILGQKVEFLVSFYNNEISEKSEIFDDQFSVERPDGSNFTLKIRSTKLEDSAMYFCASRYVWGQKETQYFGPGTRLLVL.